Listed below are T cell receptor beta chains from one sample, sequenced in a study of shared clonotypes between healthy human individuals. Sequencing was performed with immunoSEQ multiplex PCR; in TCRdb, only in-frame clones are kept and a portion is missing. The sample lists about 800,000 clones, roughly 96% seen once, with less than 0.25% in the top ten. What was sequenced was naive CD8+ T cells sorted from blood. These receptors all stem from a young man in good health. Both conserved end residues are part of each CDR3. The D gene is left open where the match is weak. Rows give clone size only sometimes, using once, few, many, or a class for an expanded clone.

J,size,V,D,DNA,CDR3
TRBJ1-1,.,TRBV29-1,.,TGCAGCGTTGAAGGGGTGCTCAACACTGAAGCTTTCTTT,CSVEGVLNTEAFF
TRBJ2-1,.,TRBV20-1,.,TGCAGTGCTAGAGATTCGCAGCAGTTCTTC,CSARDSQQFF
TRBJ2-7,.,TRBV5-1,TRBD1,TGCGCCAGCAGGGGGACAGAACTCTACGAGCAGTACTTC,CASRGTELYEQYF
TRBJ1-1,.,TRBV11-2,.,TGTGCCAGCAGCGACGACAGCTATGAAGCTTTCTTT,CASSDDSYEAFF
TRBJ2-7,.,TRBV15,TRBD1,TGTGCCACCAGCAGAGGTACAGGGGGCTACGAGCAGTACTTC,CATSRGTGGYEQYF
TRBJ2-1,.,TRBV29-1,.,TGCAGCGTAGTATCCAATGAGCAGTTCTTC,CSVVSNEQFF
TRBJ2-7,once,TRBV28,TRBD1,TGTGCCAGCAGCTCTCCCGGGACAGGAGCTTACGAGCAGTACTTC,CASSSPGTGAYEQYF
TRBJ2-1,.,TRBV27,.,TGTGCCAGCAGTCCTAAGACTGTCTACAATGAGCAGTTCTTC,CASSPKTVYNEQFF
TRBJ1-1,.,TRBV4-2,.,TGTGCCAGCAGCCAGATGTCCACTGAAGCTTTCTTT,CASSQMSTEAFF
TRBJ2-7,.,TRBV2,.,TGTGCCAGCAGTATCTTTATCTACGAGCAGTACTTC,CASSIFIYEQYF
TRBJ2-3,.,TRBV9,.,TGTGCCAGCAGCGTAGCTGGTCCGGGTGGCACAGATACGCAGTATTTT,CASSVAGPGGTDTQYF
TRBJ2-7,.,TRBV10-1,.,TGCGCCAGCAGTGAAACGGGCGACTACGAGCAGTACTTC,CASSETGDYEQYF
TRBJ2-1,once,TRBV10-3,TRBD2,TGTGCCATCAGTGCCCCGGGACTAGCGGGCCAGAATGAGCAGTTCTTC,CAISAPGLAGQNEQFF
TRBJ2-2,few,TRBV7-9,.,TGTGCCAGCAGCAACGCGCCGGGACCTGGCACCGGGGAGCTGTTTTTT,CASSNAPGPGTGELFF